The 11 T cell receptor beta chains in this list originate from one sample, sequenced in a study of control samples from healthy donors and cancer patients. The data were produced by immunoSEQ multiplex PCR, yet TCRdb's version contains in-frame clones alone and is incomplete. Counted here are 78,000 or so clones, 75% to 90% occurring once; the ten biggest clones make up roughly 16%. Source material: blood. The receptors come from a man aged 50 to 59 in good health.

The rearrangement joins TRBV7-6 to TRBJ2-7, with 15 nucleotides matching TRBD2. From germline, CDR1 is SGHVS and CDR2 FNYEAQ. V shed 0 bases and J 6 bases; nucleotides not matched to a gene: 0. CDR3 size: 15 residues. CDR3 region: CASSLAGLAGGEQYF. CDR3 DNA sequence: TGTGCCAGCAGCTTAGCGGGACTAGCGGGAGGCGAGCAGTACTTC. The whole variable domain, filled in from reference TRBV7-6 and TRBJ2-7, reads GAGVSQSPRYKVTKRGQDVALRCDPISGHVSLYWYRQALGQGPEFLTYFNYEAQQDKSGLPNDRFSAERPEGSISTLTIQRTEQRDSAMYRCASSLAGLAGGEQYFGPGTRLTVT.

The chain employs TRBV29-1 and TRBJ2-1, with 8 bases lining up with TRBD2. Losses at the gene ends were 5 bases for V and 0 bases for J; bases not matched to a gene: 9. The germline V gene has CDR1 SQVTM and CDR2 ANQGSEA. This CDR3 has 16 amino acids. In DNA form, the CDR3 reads TGCAGCGTTAATTGGTACGGGACTAGCTCCTACAATGAGCAGTTCTTC. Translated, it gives CSVNWYGTSSYNEQFF.

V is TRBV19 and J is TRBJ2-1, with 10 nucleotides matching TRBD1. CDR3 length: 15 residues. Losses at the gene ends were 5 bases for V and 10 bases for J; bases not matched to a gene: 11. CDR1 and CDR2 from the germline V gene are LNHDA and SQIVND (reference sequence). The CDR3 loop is CASSPRDRGLLEQFF. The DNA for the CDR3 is TGTGCCAGTAGTCCCCGGGACAGGGGTCTTTTGGAGCAGTTCTTC. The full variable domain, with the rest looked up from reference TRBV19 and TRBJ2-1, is DGGITQSPKYLFRKEGQNVTLSCEQNLNHDAMYWYRQDPGQGLRLIYYSQIVNDFQKGDIAEGYSVSREKKESFPLTVTSAQKNPTAFYLCASSPRDRGLLEQFFGPGTRLTVL.

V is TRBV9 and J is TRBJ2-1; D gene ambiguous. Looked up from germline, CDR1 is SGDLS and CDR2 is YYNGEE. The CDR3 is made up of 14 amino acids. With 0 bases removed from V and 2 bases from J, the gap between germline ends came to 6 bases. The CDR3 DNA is TGTGCCAGCAGCGTAGCGGTGGCCTACAATGAGCAGTTCTTC. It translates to CASSVAVAYNEQFF.

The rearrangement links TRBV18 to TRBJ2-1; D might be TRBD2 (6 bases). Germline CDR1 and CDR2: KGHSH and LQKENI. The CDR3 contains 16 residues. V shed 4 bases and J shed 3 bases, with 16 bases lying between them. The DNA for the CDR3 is TGTGCCAGCTCACGATTCAGCGGGTCGGGCTACAATGAGCAGTTCTTC. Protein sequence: CASSRFSGSGYNEQFF.

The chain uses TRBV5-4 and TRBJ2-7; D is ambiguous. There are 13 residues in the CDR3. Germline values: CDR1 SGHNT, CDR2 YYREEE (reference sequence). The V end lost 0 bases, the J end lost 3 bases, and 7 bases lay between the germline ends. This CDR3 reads CASSLVGNYEQYF. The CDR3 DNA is TGTGCCAGCAGCTTGGTAGGTAACTACGAGCAGTACTTC. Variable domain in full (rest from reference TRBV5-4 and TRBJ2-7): ETGVTQSPTHLIKTRGQQVTLRCSSQSGHNTVSWYQQALGQGPQFIFQYYREEENGRGNFPPRFSGLQFPNYSSELNVNALELDDSALYLCASSLVGNYEQYFGPGTRLTVT.

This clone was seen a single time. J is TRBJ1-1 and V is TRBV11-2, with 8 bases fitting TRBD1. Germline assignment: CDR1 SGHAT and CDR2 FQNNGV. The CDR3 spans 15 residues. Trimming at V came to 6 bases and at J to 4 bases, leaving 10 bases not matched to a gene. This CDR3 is CASRQAGGAATEAFF. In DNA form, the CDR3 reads TGTGCCAGCAGGCAGGCAGGGGGCGCGGCCACTGAAGCTTTCTTT.

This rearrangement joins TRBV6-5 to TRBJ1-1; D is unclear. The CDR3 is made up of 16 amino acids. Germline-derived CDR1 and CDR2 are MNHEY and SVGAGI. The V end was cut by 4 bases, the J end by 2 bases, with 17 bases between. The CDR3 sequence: CASSFNSGPQNTEAFF. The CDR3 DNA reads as TGTGCCAGCAGTTTCAACTCCGGGCCTCAAAACACTGAAGCTTTCTTT.

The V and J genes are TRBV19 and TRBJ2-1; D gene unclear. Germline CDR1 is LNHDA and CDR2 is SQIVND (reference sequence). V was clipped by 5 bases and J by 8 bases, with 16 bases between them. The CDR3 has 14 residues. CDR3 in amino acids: CASSWAEWSDEQFF. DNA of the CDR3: TGTGCCAGTAGTTGGGCCGAATGGTCGGATGAGCAGTTCTTC.

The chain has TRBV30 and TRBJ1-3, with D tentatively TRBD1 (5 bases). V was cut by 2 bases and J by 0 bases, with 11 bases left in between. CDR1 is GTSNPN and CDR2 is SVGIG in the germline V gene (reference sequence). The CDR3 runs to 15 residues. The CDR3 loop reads CAWSSGTDSGNTIYF. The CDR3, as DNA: TGTGCCTGGAGTTCCGGGACGGACTCTGGAAACACCATATATTTT. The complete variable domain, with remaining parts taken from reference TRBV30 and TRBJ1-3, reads SQTIHQWPATLVQPVGSPLSLECTVEGTSNPNLYWYRQAAGRGLQLLFYSVGIGQISSEVPQNLSASRPQDRQFILSSKKLLLSDSGFYLCAWSSGTDSGNTIYFGEGSWLTVV.

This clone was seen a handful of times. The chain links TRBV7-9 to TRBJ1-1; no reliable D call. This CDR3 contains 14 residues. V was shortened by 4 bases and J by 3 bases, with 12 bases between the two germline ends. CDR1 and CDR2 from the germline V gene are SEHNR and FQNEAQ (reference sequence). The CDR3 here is CASSSHHGDTEAFF. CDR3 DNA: TGTGCCAGCAGCTCACACCATGGGGACACTGAAGCTTTCTTT.